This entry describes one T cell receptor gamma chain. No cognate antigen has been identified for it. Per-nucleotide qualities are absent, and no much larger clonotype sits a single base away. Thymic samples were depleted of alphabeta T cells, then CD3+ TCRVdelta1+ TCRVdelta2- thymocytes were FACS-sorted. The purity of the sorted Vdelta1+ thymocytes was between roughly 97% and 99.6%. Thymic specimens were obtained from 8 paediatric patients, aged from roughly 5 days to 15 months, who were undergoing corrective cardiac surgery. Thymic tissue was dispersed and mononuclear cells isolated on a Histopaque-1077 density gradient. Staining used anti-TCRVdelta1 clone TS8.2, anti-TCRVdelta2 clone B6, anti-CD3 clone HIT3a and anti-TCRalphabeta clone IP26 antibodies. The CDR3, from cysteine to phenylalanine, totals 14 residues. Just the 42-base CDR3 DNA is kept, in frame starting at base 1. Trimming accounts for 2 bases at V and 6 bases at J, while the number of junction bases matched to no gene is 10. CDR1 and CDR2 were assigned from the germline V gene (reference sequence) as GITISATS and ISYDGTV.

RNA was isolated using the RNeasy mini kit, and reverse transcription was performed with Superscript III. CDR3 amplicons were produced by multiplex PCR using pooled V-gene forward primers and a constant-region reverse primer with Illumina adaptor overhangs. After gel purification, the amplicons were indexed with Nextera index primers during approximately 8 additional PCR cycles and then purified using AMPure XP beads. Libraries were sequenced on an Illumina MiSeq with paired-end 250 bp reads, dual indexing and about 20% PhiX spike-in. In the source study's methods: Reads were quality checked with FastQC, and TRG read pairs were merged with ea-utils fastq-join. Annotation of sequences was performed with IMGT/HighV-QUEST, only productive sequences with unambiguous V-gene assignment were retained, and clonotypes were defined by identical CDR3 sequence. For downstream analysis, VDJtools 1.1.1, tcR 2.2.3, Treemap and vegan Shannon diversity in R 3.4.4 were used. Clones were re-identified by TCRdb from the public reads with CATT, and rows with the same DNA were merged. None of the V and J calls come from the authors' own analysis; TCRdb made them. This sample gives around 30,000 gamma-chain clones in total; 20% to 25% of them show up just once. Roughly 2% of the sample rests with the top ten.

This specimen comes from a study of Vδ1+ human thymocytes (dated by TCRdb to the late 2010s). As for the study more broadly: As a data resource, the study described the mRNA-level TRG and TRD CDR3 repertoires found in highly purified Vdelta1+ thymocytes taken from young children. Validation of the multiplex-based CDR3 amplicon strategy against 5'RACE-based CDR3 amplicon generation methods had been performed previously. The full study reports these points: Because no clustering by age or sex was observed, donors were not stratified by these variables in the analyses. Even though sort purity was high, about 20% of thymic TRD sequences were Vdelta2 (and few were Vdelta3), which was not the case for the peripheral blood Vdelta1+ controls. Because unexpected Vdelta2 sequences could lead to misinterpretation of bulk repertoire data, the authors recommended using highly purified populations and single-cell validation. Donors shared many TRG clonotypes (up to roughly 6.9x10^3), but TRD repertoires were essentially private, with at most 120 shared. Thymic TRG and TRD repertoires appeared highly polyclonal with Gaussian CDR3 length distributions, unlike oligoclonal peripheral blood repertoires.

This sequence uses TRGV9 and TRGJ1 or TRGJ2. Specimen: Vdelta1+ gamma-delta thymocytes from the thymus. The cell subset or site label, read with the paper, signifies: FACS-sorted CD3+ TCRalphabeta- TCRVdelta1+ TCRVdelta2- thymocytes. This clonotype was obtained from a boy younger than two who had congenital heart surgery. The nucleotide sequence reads TGTGCCTTGTGGGAGGCCCTTCGTGGTTATAAGAAACTCTTT. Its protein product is CALWEALRGYKKLF.